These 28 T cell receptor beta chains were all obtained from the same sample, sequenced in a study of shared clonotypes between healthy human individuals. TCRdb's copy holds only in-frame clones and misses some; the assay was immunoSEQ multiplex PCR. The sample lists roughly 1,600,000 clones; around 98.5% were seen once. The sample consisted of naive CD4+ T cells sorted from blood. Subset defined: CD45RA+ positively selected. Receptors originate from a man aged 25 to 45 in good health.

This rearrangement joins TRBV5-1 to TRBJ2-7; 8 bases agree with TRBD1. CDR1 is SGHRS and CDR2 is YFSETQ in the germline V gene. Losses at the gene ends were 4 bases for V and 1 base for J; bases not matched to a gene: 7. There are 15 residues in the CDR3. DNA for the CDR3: TGCGCCAGCAGCCCCCAGACAGGGGCGTCCTACGAGCAGTACTTC. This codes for CASSPQTGASYEQYF.

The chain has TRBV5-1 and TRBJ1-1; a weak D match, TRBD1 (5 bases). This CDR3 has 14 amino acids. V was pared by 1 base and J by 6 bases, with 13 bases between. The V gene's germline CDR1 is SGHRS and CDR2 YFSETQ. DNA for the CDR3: TGCGCCAGCAGCTTGAGAGGGTTGGGGGCTGAAGCTTTCTTT. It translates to CASSLRGLGAEAFF. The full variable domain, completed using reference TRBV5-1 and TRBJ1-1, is KAGVTQTPRYLIKTRGQQVTLSCSPISGHRSVSWYQQTPGQGLQFLFEYFSETQRNKGNFPGRFSGRQFSNSRSEMNVSTLELGDSALYLCASSLRGLGAEAFFGQGTRLTVV.

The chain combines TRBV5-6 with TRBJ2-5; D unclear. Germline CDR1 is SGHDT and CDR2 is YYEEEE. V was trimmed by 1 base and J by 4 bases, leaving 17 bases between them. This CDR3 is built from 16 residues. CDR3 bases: TGTGCCAGCAGCTTGAGCCGAGCCCGGCTAGTAGAGACCCAGTACTTC. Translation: CASSLSRARLVETQYF.

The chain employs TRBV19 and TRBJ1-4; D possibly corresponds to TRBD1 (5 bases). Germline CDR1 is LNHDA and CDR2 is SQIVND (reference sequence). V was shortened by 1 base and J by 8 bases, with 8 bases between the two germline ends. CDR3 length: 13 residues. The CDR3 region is CASSIAGWEKLFF. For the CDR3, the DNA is TGTGCCAGTAGTATAGCAGGGTGGGAAAAACTGTTTTTT.

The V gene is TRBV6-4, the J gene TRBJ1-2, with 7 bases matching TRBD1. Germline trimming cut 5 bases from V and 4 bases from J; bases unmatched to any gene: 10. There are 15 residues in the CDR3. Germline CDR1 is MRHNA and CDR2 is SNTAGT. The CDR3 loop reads CASSRGDSQLYGYTF. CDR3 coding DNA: TGTGCCAGCAGTCGGGGGGACAGCCAACTCTATGGCTACACCTTC.

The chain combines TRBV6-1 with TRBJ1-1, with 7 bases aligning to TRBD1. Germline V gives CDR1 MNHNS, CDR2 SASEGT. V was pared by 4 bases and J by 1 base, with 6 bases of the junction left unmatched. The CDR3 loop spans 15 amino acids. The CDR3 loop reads CASSGRQGGNTEAFF. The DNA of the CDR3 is TGTGCCAGCAGTGGGCGACAGGGCGGGAACACTGAAGCTTTCTTT.

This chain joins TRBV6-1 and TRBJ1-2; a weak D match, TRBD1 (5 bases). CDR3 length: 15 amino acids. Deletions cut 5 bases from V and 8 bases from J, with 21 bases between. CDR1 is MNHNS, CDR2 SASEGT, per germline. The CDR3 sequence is CASSMQGRGTPGYTF. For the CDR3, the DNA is TGTGCCAGCAGTATGCAGGGACGGGGCACGCCGGGCTACACCTTC.

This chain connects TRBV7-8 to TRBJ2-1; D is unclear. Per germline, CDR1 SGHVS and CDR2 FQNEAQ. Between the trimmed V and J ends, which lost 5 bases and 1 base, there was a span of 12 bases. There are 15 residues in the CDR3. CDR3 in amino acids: CASSPRIGSYNEQFF. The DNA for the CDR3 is TGTGCCAGCAGCCCCAGAATAGGGTCCTACAATGAGCAGTTCTTC.

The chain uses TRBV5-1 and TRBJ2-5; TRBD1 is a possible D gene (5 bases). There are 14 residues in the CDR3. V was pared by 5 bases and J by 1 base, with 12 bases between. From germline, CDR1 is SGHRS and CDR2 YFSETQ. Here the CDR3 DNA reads TGCGCCAGCAGTCCGACAGACGCCCAAGAGACCCAGTACTTC. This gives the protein CASSPTDAQETQYF.

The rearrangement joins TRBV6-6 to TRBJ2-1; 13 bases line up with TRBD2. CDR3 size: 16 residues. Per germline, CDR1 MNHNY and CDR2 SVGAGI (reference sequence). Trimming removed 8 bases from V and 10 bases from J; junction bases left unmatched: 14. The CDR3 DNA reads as TGTGCCAGCGGACAGACTAGCGGGAGGACCGGGGGAGAGCAGTTCTTC. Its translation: CASGQTSGRTGGEQFF.

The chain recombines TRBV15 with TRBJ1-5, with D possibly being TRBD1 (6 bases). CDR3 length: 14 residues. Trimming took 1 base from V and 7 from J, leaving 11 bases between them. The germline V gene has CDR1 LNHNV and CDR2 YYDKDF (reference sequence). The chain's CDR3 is CATSRAGGRQPQHF. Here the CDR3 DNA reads TGTGCCACCAGCAGAGCCGGGGGCCGGCAGCCCCAGCATTTT.

This chain's CDR3 is CASSVTDRPSSYNEQFF. The CDR3 DNA sequence: TGTGCCAGCAGCGTTACGGACAGGCCCTCCTCCTACAATGAGCAGTTCTTC. This chain connects TRBV9 to TRBJ2-1, with 7 bases that match TRBD1. Trimming cost V 2 bases and J 0 bases; bases outside gene matches: 8. The CDR3 runs 17 residues. Germline CDR1 reads SGDLS; CDR2 reads YYNGEE.

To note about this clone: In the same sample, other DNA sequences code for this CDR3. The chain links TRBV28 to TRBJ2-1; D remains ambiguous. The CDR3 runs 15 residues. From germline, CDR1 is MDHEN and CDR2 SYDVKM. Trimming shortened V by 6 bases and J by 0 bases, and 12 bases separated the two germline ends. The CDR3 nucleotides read TGTGCCAGCAGACCGGGCCCGAGCTCCTACAATGAGCAGTTCTTC. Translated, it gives CASRPGPSSYNEQFF.

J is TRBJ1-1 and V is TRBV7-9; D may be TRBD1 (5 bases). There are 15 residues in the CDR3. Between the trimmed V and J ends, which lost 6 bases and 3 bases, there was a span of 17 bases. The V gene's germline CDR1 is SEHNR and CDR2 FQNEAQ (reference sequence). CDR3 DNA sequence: TGTGCCAGCAGGCACGGGGACCCCGGGGACACTGAAGCTTTCTTT. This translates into CASRHGDPGDTEAFF.

The CDR3 bases are TGTGCCAGCTCACAAACGAAAGGGACAGTCACCGGGGAGCTGTTTTTT. Its translation: CASSQTKGTVTGELFF. This chain links TRBV18 with TRBJ2-2; TRBD1 agrees at 7 bases. CDR3 length: 16 residues. Germline CDR1 is KGHSH and CDR2 is LQKENI. With V trimmed by 4 bases and J by 4 bases, 9 bases remained unmatched.

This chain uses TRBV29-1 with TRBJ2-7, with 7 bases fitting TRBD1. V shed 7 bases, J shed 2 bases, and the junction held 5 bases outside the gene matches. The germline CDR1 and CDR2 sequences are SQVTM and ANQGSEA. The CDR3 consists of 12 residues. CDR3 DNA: TGCAGCGGCACTGGGACAGCCTACGAGCAGTACTTC. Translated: CSGTGTAYEQYF.

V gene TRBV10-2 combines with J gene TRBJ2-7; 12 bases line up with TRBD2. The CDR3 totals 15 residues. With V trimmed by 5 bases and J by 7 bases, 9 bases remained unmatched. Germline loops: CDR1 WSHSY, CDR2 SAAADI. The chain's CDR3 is CASSPGLAGLLEQYF. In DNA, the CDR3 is TGCGCCAGCAGTCCGGGACTAGCGGGCCTCTTGGAGCAGTACTTC.

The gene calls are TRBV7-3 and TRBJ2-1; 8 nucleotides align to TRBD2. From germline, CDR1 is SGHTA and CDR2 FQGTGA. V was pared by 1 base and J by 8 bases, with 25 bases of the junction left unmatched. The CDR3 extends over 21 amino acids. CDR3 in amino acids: CASSLNPVHPGGRLAGYEQFF. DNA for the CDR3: TGTGCCAGCAGCTTAAATCCCGTGCATCCGGGGGGTCGGCTAGCGGGCTATGAGCAGTTCTTC. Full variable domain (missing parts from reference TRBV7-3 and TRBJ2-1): GAGVSQTPSNKVTEKGKYVELRCDPISGHTALYWYRQSLGQGPEFLIYFQGTGAADDSGLPNDRFFAVRPEGSVSTLKIQRTERGDSAVYLCASSLNPVHPGGRLAGYEQFFGPGTRLTVL.

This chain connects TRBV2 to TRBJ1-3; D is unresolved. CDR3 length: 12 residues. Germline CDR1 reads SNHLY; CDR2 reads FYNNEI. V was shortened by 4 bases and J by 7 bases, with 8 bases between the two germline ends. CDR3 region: CASSAAGNTIYF. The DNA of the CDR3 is TGTGCCAGCAGTGCAGCGGGTAACACCATATATTTT.

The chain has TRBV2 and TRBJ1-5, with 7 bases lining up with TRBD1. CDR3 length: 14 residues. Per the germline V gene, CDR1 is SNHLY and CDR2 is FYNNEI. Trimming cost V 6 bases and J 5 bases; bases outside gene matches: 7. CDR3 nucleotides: TGTGCCAGCAGCGTGCCAGGGGGGGATCAGCCCCAGCATTTT. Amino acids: CASSVPGGDQPQHF.

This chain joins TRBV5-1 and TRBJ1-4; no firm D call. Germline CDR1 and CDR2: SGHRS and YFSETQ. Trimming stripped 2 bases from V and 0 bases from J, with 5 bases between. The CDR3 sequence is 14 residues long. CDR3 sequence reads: CASSFQATNEKLFF. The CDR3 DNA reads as TGCGCCAGCAGCTTCCAGGCAACTAATGAAAAACTGTTTTTT.

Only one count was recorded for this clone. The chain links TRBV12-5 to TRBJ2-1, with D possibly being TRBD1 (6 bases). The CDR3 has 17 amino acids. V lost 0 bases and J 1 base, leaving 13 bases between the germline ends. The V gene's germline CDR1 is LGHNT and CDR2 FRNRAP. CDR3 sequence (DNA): TGTGCTAGTGGTTTGGTACGGGCCCAGGGGTCCTACAATGAGCAGTTCTTC. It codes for CASGLVRAQGSYNEQFF.

This chain's CDR3 is CASSIYGAEAFF. The CDR3 DNA is TGTGCCAGTAGTATATACGGGGCTGAAGCTTTCTTT. The V gene is TRBV19, the J gene TRBJ1-1; D not certain. V lost 2 bases and J lost 6, with 7 bases in between. The CDR3 loop spans 12 amino acids. Germline CDR1 is LNHDA and CDR2 is SQIVND (reference sequence).

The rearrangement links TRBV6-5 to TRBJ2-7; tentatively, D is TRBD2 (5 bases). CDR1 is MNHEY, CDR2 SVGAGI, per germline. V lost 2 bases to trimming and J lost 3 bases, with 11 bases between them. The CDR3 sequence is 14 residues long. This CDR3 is CASSYGGKIYEQYF. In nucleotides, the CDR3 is TGTGCCAGCAGTTACGGAGGAAAAATCTACGAGCAGTACTTC.

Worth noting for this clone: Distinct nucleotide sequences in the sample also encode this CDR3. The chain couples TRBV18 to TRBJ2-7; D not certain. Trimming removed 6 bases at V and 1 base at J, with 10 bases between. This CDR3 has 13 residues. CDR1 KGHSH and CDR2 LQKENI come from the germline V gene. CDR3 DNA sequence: TGTGCCAGCTCGCCTCCCAGTTCCTACGAGCAGTACTTC. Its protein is CASSPPSSYEQYF. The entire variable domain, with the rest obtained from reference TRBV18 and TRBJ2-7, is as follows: NAGVMQNPRHLVRRRGQEARLRCSPMKGHSHVYWYRQLPEEGLKFMVYLQKENIIDESGMPKERFSAEFPKEGPSILRIQQVVRGDSAAYFCASSPPSSYEQYFGPGTRLTVT.

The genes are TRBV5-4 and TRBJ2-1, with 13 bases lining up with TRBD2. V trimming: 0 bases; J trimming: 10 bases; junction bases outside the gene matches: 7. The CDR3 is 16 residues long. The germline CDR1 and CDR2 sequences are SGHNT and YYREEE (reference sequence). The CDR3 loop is CASSLGGLAGAEEQFF. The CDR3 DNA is TGTGCCAGCAGCTTGGGAGGACTAGCGGGAGCGGAAGAGCAGTTCTTC.

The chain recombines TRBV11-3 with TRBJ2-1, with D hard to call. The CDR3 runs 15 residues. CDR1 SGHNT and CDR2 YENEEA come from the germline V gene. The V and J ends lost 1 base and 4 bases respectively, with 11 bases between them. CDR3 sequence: CASSLGPGRYNEQFF. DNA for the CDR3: TGTGCCAGCAGCTTAGGCCCGGGTCGGTACAATGAGCAGTTCTTC.

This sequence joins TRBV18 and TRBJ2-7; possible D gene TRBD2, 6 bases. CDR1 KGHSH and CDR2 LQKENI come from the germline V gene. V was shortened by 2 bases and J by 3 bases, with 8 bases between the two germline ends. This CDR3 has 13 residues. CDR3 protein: CASSPGGIYEQYF. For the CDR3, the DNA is TGTGCCAGCTCACCAGGGGGGATCTACGAGCAGTACTTC.